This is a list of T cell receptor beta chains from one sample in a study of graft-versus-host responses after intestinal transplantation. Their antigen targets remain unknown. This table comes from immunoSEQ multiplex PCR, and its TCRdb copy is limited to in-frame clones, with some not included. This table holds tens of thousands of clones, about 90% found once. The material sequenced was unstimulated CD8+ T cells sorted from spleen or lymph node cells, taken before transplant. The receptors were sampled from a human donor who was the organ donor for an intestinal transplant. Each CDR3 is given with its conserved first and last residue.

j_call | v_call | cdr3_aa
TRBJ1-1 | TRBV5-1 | CASSLVRGGNTEAFF
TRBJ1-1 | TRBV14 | CASSQIGQGFGAFF
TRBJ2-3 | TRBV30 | CAYLPGLAGGTTDTQYF
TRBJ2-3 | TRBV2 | CARRGPGHLTDTQYF
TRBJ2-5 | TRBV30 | CAWSFGETQYF
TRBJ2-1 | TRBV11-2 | CASSQGTSGLNEQFF
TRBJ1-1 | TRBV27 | CASSFGDRVNTEAFF
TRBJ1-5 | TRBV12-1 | CASSRDSSMGNQPQHF
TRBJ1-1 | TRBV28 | CASSFAGRNTEAFF
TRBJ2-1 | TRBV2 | CASRHPSGGVGDEQFF
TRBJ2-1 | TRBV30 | CAWEFQGSYNEQFF
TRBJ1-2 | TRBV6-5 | CASSYYYRGTNYGYTF
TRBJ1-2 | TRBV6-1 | CASSEGDRESSGYTF